The rows below give T cell receptor beta chains drawn from one sample of a study of technical replicates of blood from a few donors. TCRdb's table, derived via immunoSEQ multiplex PCR, lists solely in-frame clones and lacks some. The sample holds under 85,000 clones; around 88% are singletons and the top ten take about 5%. Sequences were obtained from PBMCs. The receptors originated from a human donor in good health. Some clones in this sample may be carry-over from other donors' samples. The CDR3 runs from the conserved cysteine through the conserved F or W. Each record gives: J gene, V gene, CDR3 protein.

J gene: TRBJ1-5; V gene: TRBV27; CDR3 protein: CASSLSRGNQPQHF
J gene: TRBJ2-1; V gene: TRBV29-1; CDR3 protein: CSVAGAISSYNEQFF
J gene: TRBJ1-4; V gene: TRBV18; CDR3 protein: CASSPGTLANEKLFF
J gene: TRBJ2-4; V gene: TRBV6-1; CDR3 protein: CASSEVWGPVRNIQYF
J gene: TRBJ2-4; V gene: TRBV4-1; CDR3 protein: CASSHYAENIQYF
J gene: TRBJ2-1; V gene: TRBV6-5; CDR3 protein: CASSYSIYRGVNEQFF
J gene: TRBJ2-1; V gene: TRBV19; CDR3 protein: CASSQHETTYNEQFF
J gene: TRBJ1-1; V gene: TRBV4-2; CDR3 protein: CASSQQGASNTEAFF
J gene: TRBJ1-6; V gene: TRBV15; CDR3 protein: CATSTRDSPLHF
J gene: TRBJ2-3; V gene: TRBV18; CDR3 protein: CASSLMGLREDTQYF
J gene: TRBJ2-1; V gene: TRBV4-3; CDR3 protein: CASSQASGLAGTSSYNEQFF
J gene: TRBJ2-1; V gene: TRBV6-5; CDR3 protein: CASSYSVAGYNEQFF
J gene: TRBJ1-1; V gene: TRBV9; CDR3 protein: CASSARNTEAFF
J gene: TRBJ2-7; V gene: TRBV7-8; CDR3 protein: CASSFGTGSYEQYF
J gene: TRBJ2-5; V gene: TRBV7-2; CDR3 protein: CASSSPRGETQYF
J gene: TRBJ2-5; V gene: TRBV7-6; CDR3 protein: CASSFGGGRQGVETQYF
J gene: TRBJ2-2; V gene: TRBV2; CDR3 protein: CASSDGGAGELFF
J gene: TRBJ2-7; V gene: TRBV6-6; CDR3 protein: CASSYGTGGYEQYF
J gene: TRBJ2-1; V gene: TRBV7-2; CDR3 protein: CASSQLAGGNEQFF
J gene: TRBJ2-5; V gene: TRBV7-9; CDR3 protein: CASRASGGAGETQYF
J gene: TRBJ2-2; V gene: TRBV11-2; CDR3 protein: CASSRDRMGTGELFF
J gene: TRBJ2-3; V gene: TRBV10-2; CDR3 protein: CASSETSGNTDTQYF
J gene: TRBJ2-3; V gene: TRBV19; CDR3 protein: CATQRAGATDTQYF
J gene: TRBJ2-7; V gene: TRBV10-3; CDR3 protein: CAISSGTSGYSSYEQYF
J gene: TRBJ2-5; V gene: TRBV5-1; CDR3 protein: CASSRTREETQYF
J gene: TRBJ2-7; V gene: TRBV18; CDR3 protein: CASSPSQENEQYF
J gene: TRBJ2-7; V gene: TRBV7-9; CDR3 protein: CASSDRDRGHEQYF
J gene: TRBJ1-6; V gene: TRBV4-3; CDR3 protein: CASSQDGGSPLHF
J gene: TRBJ2-3; V gene: TRBV16; CDR3 protein: CASSPSLAGASPNADTQYF
J gene: TRBJ2-2; V gene: TRBV10-3; CDR3 protein: CAISGGQGNTGELFF
J gene: TRBJ1-2; V gene: TRBV5-4; CDR3 protein: CASSLSRGDGYTF
J gene: TRBJ1-5; V gene: TRBV7-2; CDR3 protein: CASSLGQGAWQPQHF
J gene: TRBJ1-1; V gene: TRBV5-4; CDR3 protein: CASRRGQANMNTEAFF
J gene: TRBJ1-6; V gene: TRBV2; CDR3 protein: CAGRAGAVNSPLHF
J gene: TRBJ2-5; V gene: TRBV15; CDR3 protein: CATSRDQAGVETQYF
J gene: TRBJ1-6; V gene: TRBV27; CDR3 protein: CASSVGGNSPLHF
J gene: TRBJ2-1; V gene: TRBV7-7; CDR3 protein: CASSLSAGSNEQFF
J gene: TRBJ2-5; V gene: TRBV5-5; CDR3 protein: CASSLTSLETQYF
J gene: TRBJ1-2; V gene: TRBV6-5; CDR3 protein: CASRPQGARVGYTF
J gene: TRBJ2-1; V gene: TRBV15; CDR3 protein: CATSRAGLINEQFF
J gene: TRBJ2-5; V gene: TRBV30; CDR3 protein: CAWSVGWLALSQETQYF
J gene: TRBJ2-2; V gene: TRBV6-4; CDR3 protein: CASSPGVGELFF